A single sample is the source of the 9 T cell receptor beta chains below, sequenced in a study of cytomegalovirus exposure and HLA in healthy donors. Primers for the PCR totalled 60 Vbeta and 13 Jbeta. Here immunoSEQ multiplex PCR was the method, and the copy in TCRdb shows in-frame clones only, minus some. This sample carries about 150,000 clones, nearly 80% of them seen once, and the ten largest clones take about 1.8%. Source material: PBMCs. These receptors all stem from a woman aged 25-40 years in good health and CMV-seronegative.

The chain combines TRBV18 with TRBJ1-2; TRBD1 might be the D (6 bases). The germline V and J ends were trimmed by 3 bases and 6 bases, with 11 bases remaining between them. Germline V gene data show CDR1 as KGHSH and CDR2 as LQKENI. The CDR3 is 13 amino acids. CDR3 bases: TGTGCCAGCTCACCCGCACAGGGCCATGGCTACACCTTC. It specifies CASSPAQGHGYTF.

The table lists this clone with a count of one. V usage is TRBV27 and J usage is TRBJ2-3, with 8 bases aligning to TRBD1. The CDR3 runs 15 residues. V lost 3 bases to trimming and J lost 0 bases; unmatched junction nucleotides: 2. The germline V gene encodes CDR1 MNHEY and CDR2 SMNVEV (reference sequence). CDR3 in amino acids: CASSFDRGSTDTQYF. CDR3 nucleotides: TGTGCCAGCAGTTTTGACAGGGGCAGCACAGATACGCAGTATTTT.

The rearrangement joins TRBV19 to TRBJ1-2; the match to TRBD1 covers 8 bases. The CDR3 contains 15 residues. Trimming at V came to 6 bases and at J to 2 bases, leaving 8 bases not matched to a gene. Germline CDR1 is LNHDA and CDR2 is SQIVND (reference sequence). The CDR3 DNA reads TGTGCCAGTAGGGCCCGGGACAGGAAGAACTATGGCTACACCTTC. Translated: CASRARDRKNYGYTF.

This clone was counted once. CDR3 nucleotides: TGTGCCAGCACCCGGATACAGGGGGCGAACACTGAAGCTTTCTTT. It translates to CASTRIQGANTEAFF. The chain has TRBV27 and TRBJ1-1; 9 bases match TRBD1. This CDR3 is built from 15 residues. Trimming removed 7 bases from V and 1 base from J; junction bases left unmatched: 7. Germline V lookup: CDR1 MNHEY, CDR2 SMNVEV (reference sequence).

The J gene is TRBJ1-1, the V gene TRBV6-5; 8 nucleotides match TRBD1. Trimming cost V 1 base and J 4 bases; bases outside gene matches: 2. The germline gives CDR1 MNHEY, CDR2 SVGAGI. The CDR3 totals 14 residues. The DNA for the CDR3 is TGTGCCAGCAGTTACTTCACAGGGGGCACTGAAGCTTTCTTT. Encoded protein: CASSYFTGGTEAFF.

The chain combines TRBV7-9 with TRBJ2-6; D is perhaps TRBD2 (5 bases). The CDR3 contains 16 residues. V shed 6 bases and J shed 1 base, with 13 bases lying between them. CDR1 SEHNR and CDR2 FQNEAQ come from the germline V gene (reference sequence). CDR3 coding DNA: TGTGCCAGCAGTCCTTTTACGGGGTCTGGGGCCAACGTCCTGACTTTC. This translates into CASSPFTGSGANVLTF.

The rearrangement joins TRBV27 to TRBJ1-1; D is uncertain. Germline CDR1 MNHEY, CDR2 SMNVEV (reference sequence). Trimming left V 10 bases short and J 2 bases short, with 14 bases between. The CDR3 extends over 13 amino acids. The CDR3 spells CATLTHTNTEAFF. CDR3 DNA: TGTGCCACCCTCACCCACACAAACACTGAAGCTTTCTTT.

The V and J genes are TRBV4-1 and TRBJ2-5; maybe TRBD2 (5 bases). This CDR3 has 16 residues. The V gene lost 5 bases and the J gene lost 1 base, with 17 bases spanning the gap. The V gene's germline CDR1 is MGHRA and CDR2 YSYEKL. The CDR3 sequence is CASSISPGSSQETQYF. As DNA, the CDR3 is TGCGCCAGCAGCATCTCCCCGGGGTCCAGCCAAGAGACCCAGTACTTC.

This clone appeared once. The chain combines TRBV10-3 with TRBJ2-3; D remains unclear. The CDR3 extends over 14 amino acids. V lost 4 bases and J lost 6, with 14 bases in between. Germline V CDR1 and CDR2: ENHRY, SYGVKD. The CDR3 sequence: CAISAQALGDTQYF. CDR3 nucleotide sequence: TGTGCCATCAGTGCTCAGGCTTTAGGCGATACGCAGTATTTT.